Only a few counts were recorded for the clone carrying this TCR beta chain. This specimen belongs to a study of blood T cell repertoires in COVID-19. Across the study: Samples of COVID-19 (acute and convalescent) were obtained from the United States, Italy and Spain.

Here immunoSEQ multiplex PCR was the method, and the copy in TCRdb shows in-frame clones only, minus some. This sample has 200,000 to 250,000 clones; roughly 85% occur once, and the top ten carry 0.85% to 1%. This CDR3 is built from 13 residues. The ends were cut back, 3 bases at V and 0 bases at J, with 3 bases in the middle. The source is a man aged 35 to 55 with acute or convalescent COVID-19. The sequencing input was peripheral blood. The chain has TRBV12-3 or TRBV12-4 and TRBJ1-5; D gene ambiguous. The CDR3 loop reads CASSFSSNQPQHF. In DNA, the CDR3 is TGTGCCAGCAGTTTCTCTAGCAATCAGCCCCAGCATTTT.